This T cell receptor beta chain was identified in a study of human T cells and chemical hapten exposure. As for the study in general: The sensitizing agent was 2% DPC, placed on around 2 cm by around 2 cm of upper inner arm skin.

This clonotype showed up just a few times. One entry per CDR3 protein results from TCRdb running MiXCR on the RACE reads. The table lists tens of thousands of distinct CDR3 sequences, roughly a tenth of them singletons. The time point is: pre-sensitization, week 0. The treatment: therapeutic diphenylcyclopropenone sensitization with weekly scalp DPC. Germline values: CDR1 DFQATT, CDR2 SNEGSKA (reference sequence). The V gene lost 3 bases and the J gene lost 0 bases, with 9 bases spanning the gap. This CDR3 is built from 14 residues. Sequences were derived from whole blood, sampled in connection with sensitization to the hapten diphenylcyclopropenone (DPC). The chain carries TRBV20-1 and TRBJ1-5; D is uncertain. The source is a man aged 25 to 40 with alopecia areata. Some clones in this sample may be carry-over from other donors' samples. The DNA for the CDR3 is TGCAGTGCTAGTTTCAGCGATAGCAATCAGCCCCAGCATTTT. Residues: CSASFSDSNQPQHF.